This passage covers 16 T cell receptor beta chains from one sample sequenced in a study of T cells in Graves' hyperthyroidism and ophthalmopathy. TCR beta CDR3 sequences were amplified from RNA transcripts. RT-PCR in the first round (using the HTBI primer set) targeted the TCR CDR3. TCRdb analysed the multiplex PCR reads with MiXCR anew, one entry per CDR3 protein. The profile shows a few hundred thousand distinct CDR3 sequences, over 45% of them singletons. The sequenced material came from peripheral blood or thyroid tissue (not recorded which). The receptors here all came from an adult woman with Graves' disease, either hyperthyroidism or ophthalmopathy (not recorded which).

Concerning this clonotype itself: Mismatch with germline at one junction end may stem from a read error. This rearrangement joins TRBV2 to TRBJ2-7; D gene ambiguous. This CDR3 has 8 residues. Germline-derived CDR1 and CDR2 are SNHLY and FYNNEI. The CDR3 region is CASSSRDF. In DNA form, the CDR3 reads TGTGCCAGCAGCTCCCGGGACTTC.

V gene TRBV29-1 combines with J gene TRBJ1-1, with D possibly TRBD1 on 6 matching bases. V was shortened by 7 bases and J by 1 base, with 13 bases between the two germline ends. The CDR3 contains 13 residues. CDR1 and CDR2 (germline): SQVTM, ANQGSEA. This chain's CDR3 is CSAYREKNTEAFF. For the CDR3, the DNA is TGCAGCGCATACAGGGAGAAGAACACTGAAGCTTTCTTT.

This clonotype was seen a few times. V usage is TRBV7-9 and J usage is TRBJ1-2, with D possibly being TRBD1 (5 bases). The CDR3 consists of 13 residues. CDR1 is SEHNR and CDR2 is FQNEAQ in the germline V gene (reference sequence). Trimming stripped 4 bases from V and 7 bases from J, with 13 bases between. CDR3 bases: TGTGCCAGCAGCTCAACAGGCCCAGCTGGCTACACCTTC. Translating it yields CASSSTGPAGYTF. The whole variable domain, filled in from reference TRBV7-9 and TRBJ1-2, reads DTGVSQNPRHKITKRGQNVTFRCDPISEHNRLYWYRQTLGQGPEFLTYFQNEAQLEKSRLLSDRFSAERPKGSFSTLEIQRTEQGDSAMYLCASSSTGPAGYTFGSGTRLTVV.

The gene calls are TRBV20-1 and TRBJ1-4; 7 bases are a match to TRBD1. This CDR3 is 12 amino acids long. The ends lost 6 bases at V and 8 bases at J; junction bases unmatched: 6. CDR1 and CDR2 from the germline V gene are DFQATT and SNEGSKA (reference sequence). The CDR3 DNA follows: TGCAGTGCCGTCAGGGGGAACGAAAAACTGTTTTTT. Its protein is CSAVRGNEKLFF.

This clonotype occurred many times. V usage is TRBV20-1 and J usage is TRBJ1-2; possibly TRBD1 for D (6 bases). Germline V gene sequence: CDR1 DFQATT, CDR2 SNEGSKA (reference sequence). Trimming cost V 1 base and J 3 bases, with 15 bases left between them. This CDR3 has 15 residues. The CDR3 DNA follows: TGCAGTGCTAGAGCAACAGGGCTAACGGACTATGGCTACACCTTC. This encodes CSARATGLTDYGYTF.

In its sample, this clonotype was seen many times. The chain carries TRBV12-3 or TRBV12-4 and TRBJ2-5; D not certain. This CDR3 has 14 amino acids. V shed 1 base and J shed 4 bases, with 10 bases lying between them. For the CDR3, the DNA is TGTGCCAGCAGTTTAGAATTTGGTGCAGAGACCCAGTACTTC. Encoded protein: CASSLEFGAETQYF.

This clonotype was picked up a small number of times. The chain recombines TRBV10-3 with TRBJ1-4; D is perhaps TRBD1 (5 bases). Trimming took off 4 bases at V and 3 bases at J, with 12 bases between the two ends. Germline CDR1 and CDR2: ENHRY and SYGVKD. The CDR3 is made up of 15 amino acids. CDR3 coding DNA: TGTGCCATCAGTGCCCCCGGGACTGCTAATGAAAAACTGTTTTTT. Its protein is CAISAPGTANEKLFF.

This clonotype was detected a few times. J is TRBJ1-1 and V is TRBV7-6; TRBD1 is a possible D gene (5 bases). Trimming left V 5 bases short and J 4 bases short, with 17 bases between. Germline V gene data show CDR1 as SGHVS and CDR2 as FNYEAQ. The CDR3 spans 15 residues. CDR3 nucleotide sequence: TGTGCCAGCAGCCTCCCCGGGACCACCGGCACTGAAGCTTTCTTT. It encodes CASSLPGTTGTEAFF.

This clonotype occurred many times. This chain connects TRBV20-1 to TRBJ2-7, with D perhaps TRBD2 (6 bases). This CDR3 comprises 11 residues. Between the trimmed V and J ends, which lost 6 bases and 0 bases, there was a span of 6 bases. Germline values: CDR1 DFQATT, CDR2 SNEGSKA (reference sequence). This chain's CDR3 is CSAGGSYEQYF. CDR3 DNA: TGCAGTGCCGGGGGCTCCTACGAGCAGTACTTC.

The chain joins TRBV7-2 to TRBJ2-7; D remains unclear. Trimming left V 0 bases short and J 2 bases short, with 8 bases between. Looked up from germline, CDR1 is SGHTA and CDR2 is FQGNSA. The CDR3 is 14 residues long. DNA of the CDR3: TGTGCCAGCAGCTTAGCCCAACCCACCTACGAGCAGTACTTC. Amino acids: CASSLAQPTYEQYF.

This clonotype was observed many times. The V and J genes are TRBV20-1 and TRBJ1-4, with D unclear. The length of the CDR3 is 17 residues. Between the trimmed V and J ends, which lost 1 base and 0 bases, there was a span of 15 bases. Per germline, CDR1 DFQATT and CDR2 SNEGSKA (reference sequence). The CDR3 region is CSARGRPVDATNEKLFF. The CDR3 bases are TGCAGTGCTAGAGGCAGGCCGGTAGATGCAACTAATGAAAAACTGTTTTTT.

This clonotype was detected ten times or more. This CDR3 is CASSFFLSQKPYEQYF. DNA of the CDR3: TGTGCCAGCAGTTTTTTCCTCTCCCAAAAACCCTACGAGCAGTACTTC. V is TRBV12-3 or TRBV12-4 and J is TRBJ2-7; D gene unclear. The CDR3 sequence is 16 residues long. V lost 3 bases and J lost 2, with 17 bases in between.

This chain connects TRBV12-5 to TRBJ1-5, with unresolved D. V was shortened by 0 bases and J by 0 bases, with 9 bases between the two germline ends. There are 16 residues in the CDR3. Per the germline V gene, CDR1 is LGHNT and CDR2 is FRNRAP. CDR3 sequence: CASGLVGHHSNQPQHF. In nucleotides, the CDR3 is TGTGCTAGTGGTTTGGTCGGCCATCATAGCAATCAGCCCCAGCATTTT.

V is TRBV7-9 and J is TRBJ2-1, with D hard to call. The V gene lost 5 bases and the J gene lost 3 bases, with 5 bases spanning the gap. The V gene's germline CDR1 is SEHNR and CDR2 FQNEAQ (reference sequence). The CDR3 contains 12 residues. The CDR3 is CASSGYYNEQFF. DNA for the CDR3: TGTGCCAGCAGCGGATACTACAATGAGCAGTTCTTC.

This clonotype came up a few times. The chain carries TRBV9 and TRBJ1-3; 8 bases map to TRBD1. Looked up from germline, CDR1 is SGDLS and CDR2 is YYNGEE. J was trimmed by 10 bases and V by 4 bases; bases with no gene match: 10. The CDR3 loop spans 14 amino acids. This chain's CDR3 is CASSFDRGGDTIYF. The CDR3 bases are TGTGCCAGCAGCTTCGACAGGGGTGGCGATACCATATATTTT.

There are a few counts of this clonotype. This chain links TRBV2 with TRBJ2-1; D gene uncertain. The CDR3 has 11 residues. From germline, CDR1 is SNHLY and CDR2 FYNNEI. Trimming removed 7 bases at V and 5 bases at J, with 6 bases between. CDR3 coding DNA: TGTGCCAGCACTTTAGACAATGAGCAGTTCTTC. Its translation: CASTLDNEQFF.